A selection of T cell receptor beta chains follows, all from one sample in a study of blood T cell repertoires in COVID-19. Data came from immunoSEQ multiplex PCR; TCRdb stores just in-frame clones and leaves some out. The sample consists of about 41,000 clones, about 88% of them appearing once. What was sequenced was peripheral blood. These receptors originate from a human donor in a cohort sampled during active COVID-19. CDR3s include the opening cysteine and the closing phenylalanine or tryptophan. A D gene is named only where the DNA matches it firmly. Where a row states a size, it is once, few, many or the class of an expanded clone; other rows omit it.

clone size	D gene	J gene	V gene	CDR3 protein	CDR3 DNA
NA	NA	TRBJ2-1	TRBV27	CASSLPGAAEARGVSYNEQFF	TGTGCCAGCAGTTTGCCGGGTGCAGCCGAGGCACGAGGCGTTTCCTACAATGAGCAGTTCTTC
NA	TRBD1	TRBJ1-2	TRBV27	CASRETGSNYGYTF	TGTGCCAGCAGGGAGACAGGGTCCAACTATGGCTACACCTTC
NA	TRBD2	TRBJ2-5	TRBV11-1	CASSPSSGNQETQYF	TGTGCCAGCAGCCCTAGTAGCGGGAATCAAGAGACCCAGTACTTC
once	TRBD2	TRBJ2-2	TRBV9	CASSATGAGVGTGELFF	TGTGCCAGCAGCGCAACAGGAGCGGGAGTTGGCACCGGGGAGCTGTTTTTT
NA	TRBD1	TRBJ2-7	TRBV7-6	CASSFEDRGRYEQYF	TGTGCCAGCAGCTTTGAGGACAGGGGGCGATACGAGCAGTACTTC
NA	TRBD1	TRBJ2-7	TRBV28	CASTPPGTGYGEQYF	TGTGCCAGCACCCCTCCAGGGACAGGGTATGGCGAGCAGTACTTC
NA	NA	TRBJ1-2	TRBV19	CASSIDGEKSTF	TGTGCCAGTAGTATAGACGGGGAGAAGTCCACCTTC
NA	NA	TRBJ1-6	TRBV27	CASSLSNRAGRPLHF	TGTGCCAGCAGTTTATCCAACCGAGCGGGGAGGCCCCTCCACTTT
NA	NA	TRBJ2-2	TRBV9	CASSVNRGWNTGELFF	TGTGCCAGCAGCGTAAATAGGGGATGGAACACCGGGGAGCTGTTTTTT
NA	TRBD1	TRBJ1-4	TRBV19	CASSAGQAGKLFF	TGTGCCAGTAGTGCCGGACAGGCGGGAAAACTGTTTTTT
NA	NA	TRBJ1-2	TRBV7-9	CASSLDRENYGYTF	TGTGCCAGCAGCTTAGACAGGGAGAACTATGGCTACACCTTC
NA	TRBD1	TRBJ1-5	TRBV18	CASSPDRVDQPQHF	TGTGCCAGCTCACCGGACAGGGTGGATCAGCCCCAGCATTTT
NA	NA	TRBJ1-5	TRBV7-2	CASSLGPLRQGNQPQHF	TGTGCCAGCAGCTTAGGGCCCCTTCGACAGGGCAATCAGCCCCAGCATTTT
NA	NA	TRBJ1-1	TRBV10-3	CAISDWSMNTEAFF	TGTGCCATCAGTGATTGGAGTATGAACACTGAAGCTTTCTTT
few	NA	TRBJ1-2	TRBV29-1	CSVESLVGGYGYTF	TGCAGCGTTGAATCCTTGGTAGGAGGGTATGGCTACACCTTC
NA	TRBD1	TRBJ2-1	TRBV2	CASNGAYRDRAYNEQFF	TGTGCCAGCAATGGGGCCTACCGGGACAGGGCATACAATGAGCAGTTCTTC
NA	NA	TRBJ1-1	TRBV19	CASSIGAVNTEAFF	TGTGCCAGTAGTATTGGGGCTGTGAACACTGAAGCTTTCTTT
NA	NA	TRBJ2-1	TRBV19	CATVQGPGDEQFF	TGTGCCACCGTCCAGGGGCCTGGGGATGAGCAGTTCTTC
NA	TRBD2	TRBJ2-1	TRBV3-1/TRBV3-2	CASSRVSGSYNEQFF	TGTGCCAGCAGCCGCGTCAGCGGGAGTTACAATGAGCAGTTCTTC
NA	NA	TRBJ1-1	TRBV20-1	CSARDGTEAFF	TGCAGTGCTAGAGATGGGACAGAAGCTTTCTTT
NA	TRBD1	TRBJ1-1	TRBV19	CASSSRTGGFMNTEAFF	TGTGCCAGTAGCTCAAGGACAGGGGGTTTCATGAACACTGAAGCTTTCTTT
once	NA	TRBJ1-4	TRBV4-2	CASSQGGTSDEKLFF	TGTGCCAGCAGCCAAGGCGGGACTAGCGATGAAAAACTGTTTTTT
NA	NA	TRBJ1-1	TRBV29-1	CSVQVGARLTEAFF	TGCAGCGTTCAGGTTGGGGCGCGGTTGACTGAAGCTTTCTTT
NA	NA	TRBJ1-2	TRBV30	CAWSARGGRSYGYTF	TGTGCCTGGAGTGCCCGGGGAGGGAGAAGCTATGGCTACACCTTC
NA	TRBD2	TRBJ2-1	TRBV9	CASSTRTSGNNEQFF	TGTGCCAGCAGCACGCGGACTAGCGGGAACAATGAGCAGTTCTTC
NA	TRBD2	TRBJ2-5	TRBV5-1	CASSLARGRDETQYF	TGCGCCAGCAGCTTGGCCCGGGGGAGGGATGAGACCCAGTACTTC
NA	TRBD2	TRBJ2-3	TRBV5-1	CASSPPQVGGGTDTQYF	TGCGCCAGCAGCCCCCCGCAGGTCGGGGGGGGCACAGATACGCAGTATTTT
NA	TRBD1	TRBJ1-3	TRBV7-9	CASQTGPGNTIYF	TGTGCCAGCCAGACAGGGCCCGGAAACACCATATATTTT
NA	TRBD2	TRBJ2-3	TRBV5-5	CASSFELAGGFLDTQYF	TGTGCCAGCAGCTTTGAACTAGCGGGGGGATTTTTAGATACGCAGTATTTT
NA	NA	TRBJ2-3	TRBV27	CASSLSQGAGYTDTQYF	TGTGCCAGCAGTTTATCGCAGGGCGCTGGATACACAGATACGCAGTATTTT
NA	NA	TRBJ2-3	TRBV7-2	CASSLGRGRYTDTQYF	TGTGCCAGCAGCTTAGGCAGGGGAAGATACACAGATACGCAGTATTTT